This TCR beta chain was obtained from a study of blood T cell repertoires in COVID-19. Seattle's cohort entered during active infection and was followed longitudinally. Data came from immunoSEQ multiplex PCR; TCRdb stores just in-frame clones and leaves some out. There are some 70,000 clones in the sample; about four fifths occur only once, and about 16% lies in the top ten. This clone occurred many times. Trimming pared 5 bases from V and 4 bases from J, leaving 11 bases between. The CDR3 covers 13 residues. Germline values: CDR1 SGHAT, CDR2 FQNNGV. This receptor was identified in a man between 60 and 75 years old with COVID-19, enrolled during active disease. Sequencing used peripheral blood. The chain uses TRBV11-2 and TRBJ1-2; D not resolved. The CDR3 DNA reads TGTGCCAGCAGCCGTACCTCAGTCTATGGCTACACCTTC. The encoded protein is CASSRTSVYGYTF.